The 28 T cell receptor beta chains listed next were all sequenced from one sample in a study of blood T cell repertoires in COVID-19. Sequencing used immunoSEQ multiplex PCR; TCRdb keeps in-frame clones, though not all of them. The sample has some 150,000 clones, 87% seen once; the top ten hold 3% to 4.5%. The sample comprised peripheral blood. These receptor sequences come from a woman aged 55-69 years who had recovered from COVID-19.

The rearrangement links TRBV7-2 to TRBJ1-4; no definite D call. V lost 3 bases and J lost 0, with 8 bases in between. Germline CDR1 SGHTA, CDR2 FQGNSA. This CDR3 has 15 amino acids. This CDR3 is CASSFGQATNEKLFF. The CDR3 bases are TGTGCCAGCAGCTTTGGGCAGGCAACTAATGAAAAACTGTTTTTT.

The rearrangement links TRBV28 to TRBJ2-4, with a possible D match to TRBD1 (5 bases). The CDR3 sequence is 17 residues long. Trimming removed 3 bases from V and 0 bases from J, with 15 bases in between. CDR1 is MDHEN, CDR2 SYDVKM, per germline. CDR3 sequence (DNA): TGTGCCAGCAGTTTTTTGAAGGGGATTATAGCCAAAAACATTCAGTACTTC. This encodes CASSFLKGIIAKNIQYF.

The rearrangement joins TRBV28 to TRBJ1-6; weak D call: TRBD1 (6 bases). Looked up from germline, CDR1 is MDHEN and CDR2 is SYDVKM. V was pared by 5 bases and J by 5 bases, with 13 bases between. This CDR3 has 15 residues. CDR3 bases: TGTGCCAGCAGTACCCTTGACAGGCATAATTCACCCCTCCACTTT. Its protein product is CASSTLDRHNSPLHF.

The chain uses TRBV28 and TRBJ1-1; D gene uncertain. The V end was cut by 2 bases, the J end by 3 bases, with 13 bases between. From germline, CDR1 is MDHEN and CDR2 SYDVKM. The CDR3 consists of 15 residues. The CDR3 reads CASSLAGPSDTEAFF. CDR3 nucleotides: TGTGCCAGCAGTTTAGCAGGCCCGTCGGACACTGAAGCTTTCTTT. The full variable domain, rest sourced from reference TRBV28 and TRBJ1-1, is DVKVTQSSRYLVKRTGEKVFLECVQDMDHENMFWYRQDPGLGLRLIYFSYDVKMKEKGDIPEGYSVSREKKERFSLILESASTNQTSMYLCASSLAGPSDTEAFFGQGTRLTVV.

V is TRBV20-1 and J is TRBJ1-1; D gene ambiguous. V lost 7 bases to trimming and J lost 1 base, with 4 bases between them. Germline values: CDR1 DFQATT, CDR2 SNEGSKA (reference sequence). The CDR3 runs 10 residues. CDR3 region: CSVGNTEAFF. The CDR3 DNA reads TGCAGTGTCGGGAACACTGAAGCTTTCTTT.

This clone was seen once. J is TRBJ2-5 and V is TRBV3-1 (or the pseudogene TRBV3-2), with D uncertain. Trimming shortened V by 3 bases and J by 3 bases, and 5 bases separated the two germline ends. Looked up from germline, CDR1 is LGHDT and CDR2 is YNNKEL (reference sequence). This CDR3 region has 12 residues. The CDR3 DNA follows: TGTGCCAGCAGCCAGGCCAAAGAGACCCAGTACTTC. Translating gives CASSQAKETQYF.

The CDR3 loop reads CASSLAPSESAYF. Written as DNA, the CDR3 is TGTGCCAGCAGCTTGGCCCCTAGCGAGAGCGCATACTTC. V gene TRBV5-4 combines with J gene TRBJ2-5, with D tentatively TRBD2 (6 bases). Germline CDR1 and CDR2: SGHNT and YYREEE (reference sequence). V was trimmed by 0 bases and J by 14 bases, leaving 17 bases between them. This CDR3 is built from 13 residues.

V gene TRBV4-2 combines with J gene TRBJ2-5; 7 bases agree with TRBD2. From germline, CDR1 is LGHNA and CDR2 YNFKEQ. V trimming: 0 bases; J trimming: 2 bases; junction bases outside the gene matches: 12. CDR3 length equals 18 residues. The CDR3 sequence: CASSQDLVGGGFQETQYF. The CDR3 DNA is TGTGCCAGCAGCCAAGATCTGGTGGGCGGGGGTTTTCAAGAGACCCAGTACTTC.

The J gene is TRBJ1-4, the V gene TRBV5-1; TRBD1 is a possible D gene (5 bases). This CDR3 comprises 16 residues. Germline V CDR1 and CDR2: SGHRS, YFSETQ. Between the trimmed V and J ends, which lost 6 bases and 4 bases, there was a span of 19 bases. The CDR3 nucleotides read TGCGCCAGCACCTGGGGGGGTGTGGGGATTAATGAAAAACTGTTTTTT. Amino acid sequence: CASTWGGVGINEKLFF.

The chain employs TRBV6-2 or TRBV6-3 and TRBJ2-2, with D unresolved. V lost 2 bases and J 4 bases, leaving 5 bases between the germline ends. The V gene's germline CDR1 is MNHEY and CDR2 SVGEGT. This CDR3 spans 13 amino acids. The CDR3 DNA follows: TGTGCCAGCAGTTACCCCCGCACCGGGGAGCTGTTTTTT. As protein: CASSYPRTGELFF.

The chain recombines TRBV6-5 with TRBJ1-2; no definite D call. CDR1 and CDR2 (germline): MNHEY, SVGAGI. V was cut by 5 bases and J by 4 bases, with 8 bases left in between. The CDR3 extends over 12 amino acids. CDR3 loop: CASSPEAYGYTF. As DNA, the CDR3 is TGTGCCAGCAGTCCCGAGGCCTATGGCTACACCTTC.

The gene calls are TRBV7-6 and TRBJ2-5; no firm D call. Germline assignment: CDR1 SGHVS and CDR2 FNYEAQ. The CDR3 contains 12 residues. V lost 0 bases, J lost 5 bases, and 4 bases lay in between. In DNA form, the CDR3 reads TGTGCCAGCAGCTTAGCAGCCGAGACCCAGTACTTC. Its protein product is CASSLAAETQYF.

This rearrangement joins TRBV19 to TRBJ2-5; maybe TRBD1 (6 bases). The CDR3 is made up of 14 amino acids. Germline CDR1 and CDR2: LNHDA and SQIVND (reference sequence). The V and J ends lost 5 bases and 2 bases respectively, with 12 bases between them. The CDR3 DNA reads as TGTGCCAGTAGTCGGGGACAACTGCAAGAGACCCAGTACTTC. It specifies CASSRGQLQETQYF.

This clone appeared a few times. The chain combines TRBV28 with TRBJ1-2; D is possibly TRBD1 (6 bases). CDR1 and CDR2 from the germline V gene are MDHEN and SYDVKM. This CDR3 is built from 14 residues. The V end was cut by 5 bases, the J end by 3 bases, with 13 bases between. The CDR3 here is CASSIPGQDYGYTF. The CDR3 nucleotides read TGTGCCAGCAGTATTCCGGGACAAGACTATGGCTACACCTTC.

The chain has TRBV5-1 and TRBJ2-5; 7 bases are a match to TRBD1. The CDR3 covers 15 residues. The germline CDR1 and CDR2 sequences are SGHRS and YFSETQ. V shed 3 bases, J shed 5 bases, and the junction held 10 bases outside the gene matches. The CDR3 protein is CASSSPGGDRETQYF. The CDR3 DNA follows: TGCGCCAGCAGCTCTCCAGGGGGTGATAGGGAGACCCAGTACTTC. Based on the CDR3 plus reference TRBV5-1 and TRBJ2-5, the full variable domain is KAGVTQTPRYLIKTRGQQVTLSCSPISGHRSVSWYQQTPGQGLQFLFEYFSETQRNKGNFPGRFSGRQFSNSRSEMNVSTLELGDSALYLCASSSPGGDRETQYFGPGTRLLVL.

This clone appeared a single time. This sequence joins TRBV9 and TRBJ1-5; D perhaps matches TRBD1 (5 bases). This CDR3 contains 14 residues. Germline CDR1 and CDR2: SGDLS and YYNGEE. V shed 5 bases and J shed 7 bases, with 16 bases lying between them. In DNA form, the CDR3 reads TGTGCCAGCAGTCCAGCCGGGGGAGGACAGCCCCAGCATTTT. This translates into CASSPAGGGQPQHF. The variable domain in full, completed from reference TRBV9 and TRBJ1-5, reads DSGVTQTPKHLITATGQRVTLRCSPRSGDLSVYWYQQSLDQGLQFLIQYYNGEERAKGNILERFSAQQFPDLHSELNLSSLELGDSALYFCASSPAGGGQPQHFGDGTRLSIL.

The rearrangement joins TRBV5-1 to TRBJ2-2; 7 bases agree with TRBD1. CDR1 SGHRS and CDR2 YFSETQ come from the germline V gene. The junction had 3 bases not matched to a gene; V was cut back by 4 bases and J by 6 bases. CDR3 size: 13 residues. The CDR3: CASSRQGSGELFF. The CDR3 region has the DNA TGCGCCAGCAGCCGACAGGGTTCCGGGGAGCTGTTTTTT.

This clone was recorded only once. The CDR3 DNA is TGTGCCAGCAGCTCCGGGACTAGCGGGGGTCGAGGTACCGGGGAGCTGTTTTTT. Translated, it gives CASSSGTSGGRGTGELFF. V usage is TRBV28 and J usage is TRBJ2-2; 14 bases fit TRBD2. CDR1 is MDHEN and CDR2 is SYDVKM in the germline V gene. V gave up 6 bases and J gave up 5 bases; unmatched junction bases: 11. The CDR3 has 18 residues.

Details on this clone: The same CDR3 also results from other DNA sequences found in this sample. The chain recombines TRBV28 with TRBJ2-7, with 7 bases fitting TRBD1. This CDR3 has 12 residues. V gave up 6 bases and J gave up 5 bases; unmatched junction bases: 4. Germline assignment: CDR1 MDHEN and CDR2 SYDVKM. CDR3: CASSLQGNEQYF. CDR3 nucleotide sequence: TGTGCCAGCAGCCTACAGGGGAACGAGCAGTACTTC.

This chain joins TRBV19 and TRBJ2-2, with a tentative D call TRBD1 (7 bases). CDR1 and CDR2 from the germline V gene are LNHDA and SQIVND (reference sequence). This CDR3 has 14 residues. The V and J ends lost 6 bases and 7 bases respectively, with 15 bases between them. CDR3 sequence: CASREDRDFGELFF. The CDR3 DNA reads TGTGCCAGTAGAGAAGACAGGGACTTCGGGGAGCTGTTTTTT.

DNA of the CDR3: TGTGCCAGCAGCTACAGGGGCGGAGATGAGCAGTTCTTC. It yields the protein CASSYRGGDEQFF. The chain couples TRBV6-5 to TRBJ2-1; 7 positions match TRBD1. The CDR3 extends over 13 amino acids. V trimming: 6 bases; J trimming: 8 bases; junction bases outside the gene matches: 7. CDR1 is MNHEY, CDR2 SVGAGI, per germline.

The J gene is TRBJ1-3, the V gene TRBV6-5; D is unresolved. The CDR3 runs 13 residues. Trimming took 8 bases from V and 0 from J, leaving 8 bases between them. Germline V gives CDR1 MNHEY, CDR2 SVGAGI. The DNA for the CDR3 is TGTGCCAGCGGACGGGACTCTGGAAACACCATATATTTT. Protein sequence: CASGRDSGNTIYF.

This chain joins TRBV27 and TRBJ2-7; 8 positions match TRBD1. Per the germline V gene, CDR1 is MNHEY and CDR2 is SMNVEV (reference sequence). This CDR3 region has 14 residues. J was trimmed by 4 bases and V by 5 bases; bases with no gene match: 7. CDR3 DNA sequence: TGTGCCAGCAGTCCCCTGGACAGGGCTTACGAGCAGTACTTC. This sequence encodes CASSPLDRAYEQYF.

This chain joins TRBV29-1 and TRBJ2-5; TRBD1 matches 8 bases. The CDR3 totals 12 residues. The germline V gene encodes CDR1 SQVTM and CDR2 ANQGSEA. V dropped 6 bases and J dropped 5; count of bases not matched to a gene: 5. The CDR3 DNA is TGCAGCGTCCAGGGGGCAGGGGAGACCCAGTACTTC. Protein: CSVQGAGETQYF.

The chain's CDR3 is CASSLRDSEELFF. The DNA for the CDR3 is TGTGCCAGCAGCTTGAGAGACAGCGAAGAACTGTTTTTT. The chain has TRBV7-9 and TRBJ1-4; tentative D call: TRBD1 (5 bases). V lost 3 bases to trimming and J lost 12 bases, with 14 bases between them. The CDR3 is 13 residues long. CDR1 and CDR2 (germline): SEHNR, FQNEAQ (reference sequence). The full variable domain, its missing parts supplied by reference TRBV7-9 and TRBJ1-4, is DTGVSQNPRHKITKRGQNVTFRCDPISEHNRLYWYRQTLGQGPEFLTYFQNEAQLEKSRLLSDRFSAERPKGSFSTLEIQRTEQGDSAMYLCASSLRDSEELFFGSGTQLSVL.

The chain joins TRBV4-2 to TRBJ2-1; maybe TRBD2 (7 bases). The germline V gene has CDR1 LGHNA and CDR2 YNFKEQ. This CDR3 is built from 16 residues. V lost 1 base and J lost 3, with 13 bases in between. The CDR3 here is CASSQGGGDNYNEQFF. Here the CDR3 DNA reads TGTGCCAGCAGCCAAGGAGGGGGGGACAACTACAATGAGCAGTTCTTC.

This CDR3 reads CASSSQDVEKLFF. In DNA form, the CDR3 reads TGTGCCAGCAGTTCGCAGGATGTTGAAAAACTGTTTTTT. The rearrangement joins TRBV28 to TRBJ1-4; no firm D call. Trimming removed 4 bases from V and 7 bases from J, with 10 bases in between. CDR1 and CDR2 (germline): MDHEN, SYDVKM. This CDR3 has 13 residues.

This chain connects TRBV6-6 to TRBJ1-4; 8 bases are a match to TRBD1. Germline loops: CDR1 MNHNY, CDR2 SVGAGI (reference sequence). The CDR3 runs 15 residues. V lost 6 bases and J lost 7; bases outside the gene matches: 10. The CDR3 reads CASRDQGARIEKLFF. The DNA for the CDR3 is TGTGCCAGCAGAGATCAGGGGGCGAGAATTGAAAAACTGTTTTTT.